At least ten counts were recorded for the clone carrying this TCR beta chain. The germline V gene encodes CDR1 SQVTM and CDR2 ANQGSEA. CDR3 length: 13 amino acids. Germline trimming cut 5 bases from V and 5 bases from J; bases unmatched to any gene: 3. This record comes from a study of neurological immune-mediated disorders. Time point indicated: longitudinal time-point 1 (baseline). TCRdb analysed the 5' RACE reads with MiXCR anew, one entry per CDR3 protein. The sample shows approximately 37,000 distinct CDR3 sequences, roughly 3.2% of them seen only once. J is TRBJ2-2 and V is TRBV29-1, with 9 bases matching TRBD1. Specimen: PBMCs. The sequence was collected from a woman aged 60-75 years with multiple sclerosis. CDR3 protein: CSVLTGGTGELFF. The CDR3 nucleotides read TGCAGCGTTCTGACAGGGGGAACCGGGGAGCTGTTTTTT.